This is a list of T cell receptor beta chains from one sample in a study of response to subunit inactivated influenza vaccine. One entry per CDR3 protein, called by TCRdb with MiXCR from the RT-PCR reads. The sample consists of 590,000 or so distinct CDR3 sequences, 11% to 15% of them appearing once. The sequenced sample was PBMCs from blood, obtained around 15 days before vaccination. Receptors originate from a man aged 50 to 59 who received an inactivated influenza vaccine. The CDR3 runs from the conserved cysteine through the conserved F or W. The order of the fields is D gene, V gene, J gene, CDR3 length, clone size, CDR3 DNA, CDR3 protein. The D gene is left open where the match is weak. Some rows mark clone size as missing; the rest say once, few, many or name a class of expanded clone.

d_call: TRBD2; v_call: TRBV20-1; j_call: TRBJ2-1; cdr3_length: 15; clone_size: -; cdr3_nt: TGCAGTGCTAGAGATAGTAGCGGGAGGCACAGAGAGCAGTTCTTC; cdr3_aa: CSARDSSGRHREQFF
d_call: TRBD2; v_call: TRBV5-6; j_call: TRBJ2-7; cdr3_length: 15; clone_size: -; cdr3_nt: TGTGCCAGCAGCACTGCTAGCGGGAGCCCCCACGAGCAGTACTTC; cdr3_aa: CASSTASGSPHEQYF
d_call: -; v_call: TRBV4-1; j_call: TRBJ1-2; cdr3_length: 14; clone_size: few; cdr3_nt: TGCGCCAGCAGCCAAGCTTTGCAGGGGCCTGGCTACACCTTC; cdr3_aa: CASSQALQGPGYTF
d_call: -; v_call: TRBV30; j_call: TRBJ2-3; cdr3_length: 13; clone_size: -; cdr3_nt: TGTGCCTGGAGTGCCTATGGGGGCGGGACGCAGTATTTT; cdr3_aa: CAWSAYGGGTQYF
d_call: -; v_call: TRBV6-1; j_call: TRBJ1-4; cdr3_length: 13; clone_size: few; cdr3_nt: TGTGCCAGCCGGGCCATAATTAATGAAAAACTGTTTTTT; cdr3_aa: CASRAIINEKLFF
d_call: TRBD1; v_call: TRBV5-1; j_call: TRBJ1-2; cdr3_length: 15; clone_size: many; cdr3_nt: TGCGCCAGCAGCGCCGGGACAGGGCGGGCCTATGGCTACACCTTC; cdr3_aa: CASSAGTGRAYGYTF
d_call: -; v_call: TRBV20-1; j_call: TRBJ1-5; cdr3_length: 15; clone_size: -; cdr3_nt: TGCAGTGCTAGTCTGGGGGGGCAGAGGAATCAGCCCCAGCATTTT; cdr3_aa: CSASLGGQRNQPQHF
d_call: -; v_call: TRBV7-8; j_call: TRBJ2-2; cdr3_length: 15; clone_size: few; cdr3_nt: TGTGCCAGCAGCTTCTGGGGCCATGGCACCGGGGAGCTGTTTTTT; cdr3_aa: CASSFWGHGTGELFF
d_call: -; v_call: TRBV28; j_call: TRBJ2-7; cdr3_length: 13; clone_size: -; cdr3_nt: TGTGCCAGCAGTCGGGGGACTTTCTACGAGCAGTACTTC; cdr3_aa: CASSRGTFYEQYF
d_call: -; v_call: TRBV20-1; j_call: TRBJ2-7; cdr3_length: 14; clone_size: medium-sized; cdr3_nt: TGCAGTGCTAGAGATGGAGGGGGGGCCTACGAGCAGTACTTC; cdr3_aa: CSARDGGGAYEQYF
d_call: TRBD2; v_call: TRBV12-3/TRBV12-4; j_call: TRBJ2-1; cdr3_length: 17; clone_size: -; cdr3_nt: TGTGCCAGCAGAGGACTAGCGGGAGGAGGCTCCTACAATGAGCAGTCCTTC; cdr3_aa: CASRGLAGGGSYNEQSF
d_call: TRBD1; v_call: TRBV29-1; j_call: TRBJ1-2; cdr3_length: 12; clone_size: many; cdr3_nt: TGCAGCGCCCTGACAGGGGGCGATGGCTACACCTTC; cdr3_aa: CSALTGGDGYTF
d_call: -; v_call: TRBV30; j_call: TRBJ1-5; cdr3_length: 14; clone_size: -; cdr3_nt: TGTGCCTGGAGTGTACTGAGGGCACGTCAGCCCCAGCATTTT; cdr3_aa: CAWSVLRARQPQHF
d_call: TRBD2; v_call: TRBV4-3; j_call: TRBJ2-7; cdr3_length: 16; clone_size: many; cdr3_nt: TGCGCCAGCAGCCAAGGAACAGCGGGGGGAGCGGGGGAGCAGTACTTC; cdr3_aa: CASSQGTAGGAGEQYF
d_call: TRBD1; v_call: TRBV11-2; j_call: TRBJ2-5; cdr3_length: 15; clone_size: few; cdr3_nt: TGTGCCAGCAGCAGACCCAGGGGGCTGGGGGAGACCCAGTACTTC; cdr3_aa: CASSRPRGLGETQYF
d_call: TRBD2; v_call: TRBV29-1; j_call: TRBJ2-4; cdr3_length: 17; clone_size: few; cdr3_nt: TGCAGCGTTGAAGAGCCCAGCGGGGGGGGTTCCAAAAACATTCAGTACTTC; cdr3_aa: CSVEEPSGGGSKNIQYF
d_call: -; v_call: TRBV5-1; j_call: TRBJ2-2; cdr3_length: 16; clone_size: few; cdr3_nt: TGCGCCAGCAGCTTGAAGACAGTCAGGGGCACCGGGGAGCTGTTTTTT; cdr3_aa: CASSLKTVRGTGELFF
d_call: TRBD2; v_call: TRBV12-3/TRBV12-4; j_call: TRBJ2-1; cdr3_length: 15; clone_size: -; cdr3_nt: TGTGCCAGCAGGGGACTAGCGGGGGACTACAATGAGCAGTTCTTC; cdr3_aa: CASRGLAGDYNEQFF
d_call: -; v_call: TRBV20-1; j_call: TRBJ1-1; cdr3_length: 13; clone_size: few; cdr3_nt: TGCAGTGCTAGAGATGTCAGGGGAGTTGAAGCTTTCTTT; cdr3_aa: CSARDVRGVEAFF
d_call: TRBD1; v_call: TRBV12-3/TRBV12-4; j_call: TRBJ2-7; cdr3_length: 16; clone_size: many; cdr3_nt: TGTGCCAGCAGTTTTACGGGGACAGGGTCTAGCCACGAGCAGTACTTC; cdr3_aa: CASSFTGTGSSHEQYF
d_call: -; v_call: TRBV6-1; j_call: TRBJ2-2; cdr3_length: 16; clone_size: few; cdr3_nt: TGTGCCAGCAGTACCCTTGACAGTTCCCCCACCGGGGAGCTGTTTTTT; cdr3_aa: CASSTLDSSPTGELFF
d_call: -; v_call: TRBV7-2; j_call: TRBJ2-2; cdr3_length: 13; clone_size: few; cdr3_nt: TGTGCCAGCAGCTTCCGTCAGGGCGGGGAGCTGTTTTTT; cdr3_aa: CASSFRQGGELFF
d_call: -; v_call: TRBV15; j_call: TRBJ2-5; cdr3_length: 15; clone_size: -; cdr3_nt: TGTGCCACCAGCCCCCAGGGTTTCCAGGGGGAGACCCAGTACTTC; cdr3_aa: CATSPQGFQGETQYF
d_call: TRBD2; v_call: TRBV20-1; j_call: TRBJ2-1; cdr3_length: 14; clone_size: many; cdr3_nt: TGCAGTTACACTAGCGGGAGGGCAGGCAATGAGCAGTTCTTC; cdr3_aa: CSYTSGRAGNEQFF
d_call: TRBD1; v_call: TRBV4-3; j_call: TRBJ2-1; cdr3_length: 16; clone_size: -; cdr3_nt: TGCGCCAGCAGCCAAGATCGGGACAGGGGTAGCAATGAGCAGTTCTTC; cdr3_aa: CASSQDRDRGSNEQFF
d_call: TRBD1; v_call: TRBV24-1; j_call: TRBJ2-3; cdr3_length: 17; clone_size: few; cdr3_nt: TGTGCCACCAGTGATCCTAAGACAGGGGGGGAGACAGATACGCAGTATTTT; cdr3_aa: CATSDPKTGGETDTQYF
d_call: TRBD1; v_call: TRBV6-2/TRBV6-3; j_call: TRBJ2-7; cdr3_length: 13; clone_size: -; cdr3_nt: TGTGCCAGCAGTGGGACAGGGGGTTCCGAGCAGTACTTC; cdr3_aa: CASSGTGGSEQYF
d_call: -; v_call: TRBV7-9; j_call: TRBJ2-3; cdr3_length: 15; clone_size: few; cdr3_nt: TGTGCCAGCAGCTTAGACGGCCGCGGCACAGATACGCAGTATTTT; cdr3_aa: CASSLDGRGTDTQYF
d_call: -; v_call: TRBV12-5; j_call: TRBJ2-5; cdr3_length: 13; clone_size: few; cdr3_nt: TGTGCTAGTGCCAGACCTGCTGGCGGGACCCAGTACTTC; cdr3_aa: CASARPAGGTQYF
d_call: -; v_call: TRBV9; j_call: TRBJ2-1; cdr3_length: 13; clone_size: few; cdr3_nt: TGTGCCAGCAGCAGACGGACAGACAATGAGCAGTTCTTC; cdr3_aa: CASSRRTDNEQFF
d_call: -; v_call: TRBV28; j_call: TRBJ1-5; cdr3_length: 15; clone_size: few; cdr3_nt: TGTGTCAGCAGTTTCCAGGGGCAAGGCAATCAGCCCCAGCATTTT; cdr3_aa: CVSSFQGQGNQPQHF
d_call: -; v_call: TRBV12-3/TRBV12-4; j_call: TRBJ1-4; cdr3_length: 14; clone_size: -; cdr3_nt: TGTGCCAGTTCAGACTCTGCAACTAATGAAAAACTGTTTTTT; cdr3_aa: CASSDSATNEKLFF
d_call: TRBD1; v_call: TRBV15; j_call: TRBJ2-7; cdr3_length: 17; clone_size: few; cdr3_nt: TGTGCCACCAGCAGTGAAATTCCGGGACAGGGGTCCTACGAGCAGTACTTC; cdr3_aa: CATSSEIPGQGSYEQYF
d_call: -; v_call: TRBV4-1; j_call: TRBJ2-1; cdr3_length: 15; clone_size: many; cdr3_nt: TGCGCCAGCAGCCAATTTAGGAGCTCCTACAATGAGCAGTTCTTC; cdr3_aa: CASSQFRSSYNEQFF
d_call: -; v_call: TRBV29-1; j_call: TRBJ1-2; cdr3_length: 14; clone_size: many; cdr3_nt: TGCAGCGTTGGGGCACCGCTTACTAACTATGGCTACACCTTC; cdr3_aa: CSVGAPLTNYGYTF
d_call: TRBD1; v_call: TRBV4-2; j_call: TRBJ1-6; cdr3_length: 17; clone_size: -; cdr3_nt: TGTGCCAGCAGCCAAGATGGGACAGGGAGCTATAATTCACCCCTCCACTTT; cdr3_aa: CASSQDGTGSYNSPLHF
d_call: -; v_call: TRBV27; j_call: TRBJ2-3; cdr3_length: 14; clone_size: -; cdr3_nt: TGTGCCAGCAGTCCATACTATGCTTCAGATACGCAGTATTTT; cdr3_aa: CASSPYYASDTQYF
d_call: -; v_call: TRBV20-1; j_call: TRBJ2-3; cdr3_length: 15; clone_size: few; cdr3_nt: TGCAGTGCTAGAGATGGGGCACAGGGCACAGATACGCAGTATTTT; cdr3_aa: CSARDGAQGTDTQYF
d_call: TRBD1; v_call: TRBV5-1; j_call: TRBJ2-5; cdr3_length: 15; clone_size: many; cdr3_nt: TGCGCCAGCAGCTGGGGCAGGGGGCGTGAAGAGACCCAGTACTTC; cdr3_aa: CASSWGRGREETQYF
d_call: -; v_call: TRBV23-1; j_call: TRBJ1-5; cdr3_length: 15; clone_size: -; cdr3_nt: TGCGCCAGCAGTCAATTCAAAAATAGCAATCAGCCCCAGCATTTT; cdr3_aa: CASSQFKNSNQPQHF
d_call: TRBD1; v_call: TRBV12-3/TRBV12-4; j_call: TRBJ1-1; cdr3_length: 15; clone_size: few; cdr3_nt: TGTGCCAGCAGTCCCGACCCGACAGGGAAGACTGAAGCTTTCTTT; cdr3_aa: CASSPDPTGKTEAFF
d_call: -; v_call: TRBV19; j_call: TRBJ2-1; cdr3_length: 15; clone_size: -; cdr3_nt: TGTGCCAGTAGTATAAACGGGAGACTTTTTAATGAGCAGTTCTTC; cdr3_aa: CASSINGRLFNEQFF
d_call: -; v_call: TRBV28; j_call: TRBJ2-7; cdr3_length: 15; clone_size: few; cdr3_nt: TGTGCCAGCATCCTAATGGTCGGGGGATCCTACGAGCAGTACTTC; cdr3_aa: CASILMVGGSYEQYF
d_call: -; v_call: TRBV12-3/TRBV12-4; j_call: TRBJ2-7; cdr3_length: 13; clone_size: many; cdr3_nt: TGTGCCAGCAGTTTAAGGGATAGGGGAGAGCAGTACTTC; cdr3_aa: CASSLRDRGEQYF
d_call: -; v_call: TRBV5-1; j_call: TRBJ2-5; cdr3_length: 14; clone_size: -; cdr3_nt: TGCGCCAGCAGCTTGGTGACAGGGAGGGAGACCCAGTACTTC; cdr3_aa: CASSLVTGRETQYF
d_call: -; v_call: TRBV3-1; j_call: TRBJ2-7; cdr3_length: 15; clone_size: few; cdr3_nt: TGTGCCAGCAGCCAAATGACAGGCCTTGTGGGAGAGCAGTACTTC; cdr3_aa: CASSQMTGLVGEQYF
d_call: -; v_call: TRBV7-3; j_call: TRBJ2-7; cdr3_length: 15; clone_size: -; cdr3_nt: TGTGCCAGCAGCTTAGGTCCAGCGGAGACCTACGAGCAGTACTTC; cdr3_aa: CASSLGPAETYEQYF
d_call: TRBD1; v_call: TRBV12-3/TRBV12-4; j_call: TRBJ2-3; cdr3_length: 13; clone_size: many; cdr3_nt: TGTGCCAGCAGTTTTGGGACAGGAGATACGCAGTATTTT; cdr3_aa: CASSFGTGDTQYF
d_call: -; v_call: TRBV7-8; j_call: TRBJ2-7; cdr3_length: 14; clone_size: -; cdr3_nt: TGTGCCAGCAGCCCAACTCCCTACTCCTACGAGCAGTACTTC; cdr3_aa: CASSPTPYSYEQYF
d_call: TRBD2; v_call: TRBV19; j_call: TRBJ2-4; cdr3_length: 16; clone_size: few; cdr3_nt: TGTGCCAGTAGCCCCCGGTCGGGGGGAGCCAAAAACATTCAGTACTTC; cdr3_aa: CASSPRSGGAKNIQYF
d_call: -; v_call: TRBV20-1; j_call: TRBJ2-5; cdr3_length: 15; clone_size: few; cdr3_nt: TGCAGTGCTAGACCCAAATACCGGGCTCCGGAGACCCAGTACTTC; cdr3_aa: CSARPKYRAPETQYF
d_call: -; v_call: TRBV5-1; j_call: TRBJ2-2; cdr3_length: 12; clone_size: -; cdr3_nt: TGCGCCAGCCACTTGGGCACCGGGGAGCTGTTTTTT; cdr3_aa: CASHLGTGELFF
d_call: -; v_call: TRBV4-3; j_call: TRBJ2-1; cdr3_length: 14; clone_size: -; cdr3_nt: TGCGCCAGCAGCCAAGTCGCGACGTACAATGAGCAGTTCTTC; cdr3_aa: CASSQVATYNEQFF